The rows below give T cell receptor beta chains drawn from one sample of a study of cytomegalovirus exposure and HLA in healthy donors. Some clones are missing from TCRdb's copy, which holds only in-frame ones; the method was immunoSEQ multiplex PCR. The sample data list about 110,000 clones. Sample: PBMCs. The source is a man aged 18 to 29 in good health and CMV-seronegative. The CDR3 runs from the conserved cysteine through the conserved F or W. The D gene is left open where the match is weak.

11	NA	TRBV29-1	TRBJ2-7	CSVGRAYEQYF	TGCAGCGTTGGCAGGGCGTACGAGCAGTACTTC
12	NA	TRBV6-6	TRBJ1-6	CAHGGRNSPLHF	TGTGCCCACGGGGGTCGTAATTCACCCCTCCACTTT
15	NA	TRBV27	TRBJ2-6	CASSLTTTGANVLTF	TGTGCCAGCAGTTTAACAACTACTGGGGCCAACGTCCTGACTTTC
15	NA	TRBV27	TRBJ1-3	CASRQDSTSGNTIYF	TGTGCCAGCAGACAGGACAGCACCTCTGGAAACACCATATATTTT
17	TRBD2	TRBV10-3	TRBJ2-5	CAISESLIREENETQYF	TGTGCCATCAGTGAGTCCCTAATACGGGAGGAGAATGAGACCCAGTACTTC
14	TRBD2	TRBV5-1	TRBJ2-3	CASARAGGTDTQYF	TGCGCCAGCGCCCGAGCGGGGGGAACAGATACGCAGTATTTT
14	NA	TRBV7-2	TRBJ1-1	CASSLSAGVTEAFF	TGTGCCAGCAGCTTATCGGCAGGGGTCACTGAAGCTTTCTTT
14	NA	TRBV7-9	TRBJ1-2	CASTSGGVDYGYTF	TGTGCCAGCACCTCGGGCGGGGTAGACTATGGCTACACCTTC
13	TRBD2	TRBV6-6	TRBJ2-7	CASSLAGLYEQYF	TGTGCCAGCAGTTTAGCGGGCCTCTACGAGCAGTACTTC
13	NA	TRBV18	TRBJ1-1	CASSPSENTEAFF	TGTGCCAGCTCACCAAGCGAAAACACTGAAGCTTTCTTT
13	TRBD2	TRBV29-1	TRBJ2-1	CSVRTSGGPVEFF	TGCAGCGTGAGGACTAGCGGGGGGCCGGTGGAGTTCTTC
14	NA	TRBV5-1	TRBJ1-1	CASLPGGTNTEAFF	TGCGCCAGCCTGCCCGGGGGGACGAACACTGAAGCTTTCTTT
14	TRBD1	TRBV19	TRBJ1-6	CASSSGTGAASLHF	TGTGCCAGTAGTAGCGGGACAGGGGCAGCTTCCCTCCACTTT
15	TRBD1	TRBV9	TRBJ2-5	CASSPGTGSGETQYF	TGTGCCAGCAGCCCAGGGACAGGGTCGGGAGAGACCCAGTACTTC
12	TRBD1	TRBV6-5	TRBJ1-1	CASSRTGGEAFF	TGTGCCAGCAGTCGGACAGGGGGGGAAGCTTTCTTT
15	NA	TRBV27	TRBJ2-7	CASSFQGMSSYEQYF	TGTGCCAGCAGTTTCCAGGGGATGAGCTCCTACGAGCAGTACTTC
11	NA	TRBV5-6	TRBJ2-1	CASSFVREQFF	TGTGCCAGCAGCTTTGTCCGTGAGCAGTTCTTC
18	TRBD2	TRBV19	TRBJ2-1	CASSGTSGRAVDYNEQFF	TGTGCCAGTAGCGGGACTAGCGGGAGGGCCGTCGATTACAATGAGCAGTTCTTC
13	NA	TRBV6-1	TRBJ2-7	CASSEGRTYEQYF	TGTGCCAGCAGTGAGGGCAGAACCTACGAGCAGTACTTC
12	NA	TRBV7-6	TRBJ1-1	CASGLVLTEAFF	TGTGCCAGCGGCTTAGTTCTCACTGAAGCTTTCTTT
13	TRBD1	TRBV25-1	TRBJ2-2	CASSVTGAGELFF	TGTGCCAGCAGTGTAACAGGGGCCGGGGAGCTGTTTTTT
16	TRBD1	TRBV5-5	TRBJ1-5	CASSSIPGQINQPQHF	TGTGCCAGCAGCTCGATACCGGGACAGATAAATCAGCCCCAGCATTTT
17	TRBD1	TRBV5-1	TRBJ2-7	CASSLASGQGAVYEQYF	TGCGCCAGCAGCTTGGCCTCTGGGCAGGGGGCTGTCTACGAGCAGTACTTC
15	NA	TRBV25-1	TRBJ2-1	CASSNQGPSYNEQFF	TGTGCCAGCAGTAACCAGGGCCCTAGCTACAATGAGCAGTTCTTC
11	NA	TRBV5-1	TRBJ2-5	CASSFGETQYF	TGCGCCAGCAGCTTCGGGGAGACCCAGTACTTC
15	NA	TRBV5-1	TRBJ2-2	CASSPRTANTGELFF	TGCGCCAGCAGCCCCCGGACAGCGAACACCGGGGAGCTGTTTTTT
13	TRBD1	TRBV7-3	TRBJ1-6	CAARSRGRGPLHF	TGTGCCGCCCGGAGTAGGGGGCGCGGGCCCCTCCACTTT
14	NA	TRBV7-9	TRBJ2-3	CASLPGLSTDTQYF	TGTGCCAGCCTCCCCGGTTTAAGCACAGATACGCAGTATTTT
16	NA	TRBV11-3	TRBJ2-2	CASSLVGGMNTGELFF	TGTGCCAGCAGCTTAGTCGGCGGGATGAACACCGGGGAGCTGTTTTTT
16	TRBD2	TRBV5-1	TRBJ2-7	CASSLDSGLAGVEQYF	TGCGCCAGCAGCCTGGATTCGGGACTAGCGGGAGTCGAGCAGTACTTC
15	NA	TRBV7-9	TRBJ1-1	CASSSKKGVGTEAFF	TGTGCCAGCAGCTCCAAAAAGGGGGTAGGCACTGAAGCTTTCTTT
13	NA	TRBV2	TRBJ2-2	CASTIIGTGELFF	TGTGCCAGCACCATAATCGGGACCGGGGAGCTGTTTTTT
15	TRBD1	TRBV19	TRBJ1-6	CASSKVGTGVAPLHF	TGTGCCAGTAGTAAGGTAGGGACAGGGGTCGCACCCCTCCACTTT
17	NA	TRBV5-8	TRBJ1-3	CASSYLGPGVSGNTIYF	TGTGCCAGCAGCTACTTGGGTCCGGGGGTCTCTGGAAACACCATATATTTT
15	NA	TRBV7-6	TRBJ2-5	CASSSAGRLSETQYF	TGTGCCAGCAGCTCCGCGGGTCGGCTATCGGAGACCCAGTACTTC
13	TRBD1	TRBV7-2	TRBJ2-5	CASSRGHLETQYF	TGTGCCAGCAGTAGGGGGCATTTAGAGACCCAGTACTTC
14	TRBD1	TRBV9	TRBJ1-6	CASSPQGAGSPLHF	TGTGCCAGCAGCCCTCAGGGGGCAGGTTCACCCCTCCACTTT
15	TRBD2	TRBV9	TRBJ2-1	CASSVSGRAGNEQFF	TGTGCCAGCAGCGTTAGCGGGAGGGCCGGAAATGAGCAGTTCTTC
12	NA	TRBV5-4	TRBJ2-7	CASRANGYEQYF	TGTGCCAGCAGAGCCAACGGGTACGAGCAGTACTTC
13	NA	TRBV27	TRBJ1-5	CASSEGVNQPQHF	TGTGCCAGCAGTGAAGGGGTCAATCAGCCCCAGCATTTT
16	NA	TRBV28	TRBJ1-4	CASSLGRPLLGEKLFF	TGTGCCAGCAGTTTGGGCCGGCCTCTCCTTGGAGAAAAACTGTTTTTT
15	TRBD1	TRBV19	TRBJ1-5	CASSLRDRLNQPQHF	TGTGCCAGTAGTCTCCGGGACAGACTTAATCAGCCCCAGCATTTT
16	NA	TRBV21-1	TRBJ2-7	CASSLPTGGGEYEQYF	TGTGCCAGCAGCCTCCCGACGGGCGGGGGCGAATACGAGCAGTACTTC
13	NA	TRBV10-2	TRBJ1-1	CASSESQATSAFF	TGCGCCAGCAGTGAGTCGCAGGCAACCTCAGCTTTCTTT
16	NA	TRBV6-1	TRBJ2-3	CASSEEVARSTDTQYF	TGTGCCAGCAGTGAAGAGGTAGCGAGAAGCACAGATACGCAGTATTTT
12	TRBD1	TRBV29-1	TRBJ1-4	CSGQGINEKLFF	TGCAGCGGACAGGGGATTAATGAAAAACTGTTTTTT